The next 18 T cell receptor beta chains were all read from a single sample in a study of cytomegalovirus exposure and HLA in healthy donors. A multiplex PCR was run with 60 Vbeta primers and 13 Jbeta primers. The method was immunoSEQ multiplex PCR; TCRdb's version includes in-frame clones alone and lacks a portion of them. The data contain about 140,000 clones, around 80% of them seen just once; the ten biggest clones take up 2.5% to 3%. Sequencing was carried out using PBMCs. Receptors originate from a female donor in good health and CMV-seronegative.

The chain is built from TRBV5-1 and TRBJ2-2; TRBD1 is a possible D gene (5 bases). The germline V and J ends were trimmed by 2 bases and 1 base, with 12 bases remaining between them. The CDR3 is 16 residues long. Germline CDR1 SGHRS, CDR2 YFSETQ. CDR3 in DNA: TGCGCCAGCAGCTTTAGGGGCCAGGGGAACACCGGGGAGCTGTTTTTT. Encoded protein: CASSFRGQGNTGELFF. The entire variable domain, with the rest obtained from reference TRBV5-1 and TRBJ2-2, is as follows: KAGVTQTPRYLIKTRGQQVTLSCSPISGHRSVSWYQQTPGQGLQFLFEYFSETQRNKGNFPGRFSGRQFSNSRSEMNVSTLELGDSALYLCASSFRGQGNTGELFFGEGSRLTVL.

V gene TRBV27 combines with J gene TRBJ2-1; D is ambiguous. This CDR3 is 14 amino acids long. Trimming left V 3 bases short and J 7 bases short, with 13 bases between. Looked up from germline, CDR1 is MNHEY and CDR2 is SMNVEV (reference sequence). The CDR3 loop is CASSLGAGLNEQFF. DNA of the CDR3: TGTGCCAGCAGTTTGGGTGCTGGGCTAAATGAGCAGTTCTTC.

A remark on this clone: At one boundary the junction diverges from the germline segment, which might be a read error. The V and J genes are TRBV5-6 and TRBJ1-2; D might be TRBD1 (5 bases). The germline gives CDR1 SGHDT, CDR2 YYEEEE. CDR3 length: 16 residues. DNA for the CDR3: TGTGCCAGCACCCTGCCCGGTGGGGCCTTTAACTATGGCTACCCCTTC. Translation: CASTLPGGAFNYGYPF. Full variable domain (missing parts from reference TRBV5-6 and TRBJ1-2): DAGVTQSPTHLIKTRGQQVTLRCSPKSGHDTVSWYQQALGQGPQFIFQYYEEEERQRGNFPDRFSGHQFPNYSSELNVNALLLGDSALYLCASTLPGGAFNYGYPFGSGTRLTVV.

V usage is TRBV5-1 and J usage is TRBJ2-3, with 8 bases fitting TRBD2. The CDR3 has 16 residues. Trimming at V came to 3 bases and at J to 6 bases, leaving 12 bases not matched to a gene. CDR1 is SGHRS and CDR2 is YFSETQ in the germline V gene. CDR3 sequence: CASSWKTSGRMDTQYF. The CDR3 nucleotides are TGCGCCAGCAGCTGGAAAACTAGCGGACGCATGGATACGCAGTATTTT.

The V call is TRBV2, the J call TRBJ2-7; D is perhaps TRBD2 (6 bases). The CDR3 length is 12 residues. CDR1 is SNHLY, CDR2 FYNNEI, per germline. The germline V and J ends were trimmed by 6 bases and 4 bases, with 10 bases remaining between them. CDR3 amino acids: CASRVAEYEQYF. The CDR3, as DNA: TGTGCCAGCAGAGTAGCGGAATACGAGCAGTACTTC.

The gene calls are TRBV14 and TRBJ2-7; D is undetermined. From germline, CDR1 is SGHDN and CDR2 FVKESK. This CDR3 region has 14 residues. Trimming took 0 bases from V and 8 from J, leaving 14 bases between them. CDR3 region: CASSQDIQSSQQYF. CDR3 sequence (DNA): TGTGCCAGCAGCCAAGATATACAGTCTTCGCAGCAGTACTTC. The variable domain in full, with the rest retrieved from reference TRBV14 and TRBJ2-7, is EAGVTQFPSHSVIEKGQTVTLRCDPISGHDNLYWYRRVMGKEIKFLLHFVKESKQDESGMPNNRFLAERTGGTYSTLKVQPAELEDSGVYFCASSQDIQSSQQYFGPGTRLTVT.

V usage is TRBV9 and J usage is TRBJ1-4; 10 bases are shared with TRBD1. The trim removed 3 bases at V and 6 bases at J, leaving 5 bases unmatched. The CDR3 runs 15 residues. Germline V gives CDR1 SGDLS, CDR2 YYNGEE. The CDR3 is CASSARDRGHEKLFF. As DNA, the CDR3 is TGTGCCAGCAGCGCCCGAGACAGGGGGCATGAAAAACTGTTTTTT.

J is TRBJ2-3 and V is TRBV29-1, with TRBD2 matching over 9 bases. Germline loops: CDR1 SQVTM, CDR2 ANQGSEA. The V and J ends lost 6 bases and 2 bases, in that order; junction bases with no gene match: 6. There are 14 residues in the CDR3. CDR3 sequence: CSVDSGGYTDTQYF. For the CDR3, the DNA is TGCAGCGTCGATAGCGGGGGTTACACAGATACGCAGTATTTT.

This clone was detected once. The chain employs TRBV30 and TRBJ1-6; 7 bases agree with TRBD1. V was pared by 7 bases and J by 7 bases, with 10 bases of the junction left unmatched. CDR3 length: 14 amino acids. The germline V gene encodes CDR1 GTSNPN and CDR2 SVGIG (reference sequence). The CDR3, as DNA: TGTGCCTCGACCTTTGACAGGGCAAATTCACCCCTCCACTTT. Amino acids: CASTFDRANSPLHF. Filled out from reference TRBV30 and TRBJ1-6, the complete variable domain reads SQTIHQWPATLVQPVGSPLSLECTVEGTSNPNLYWYRQAAGRGLQLLFYSVGIGQISSEVPQNLSASRPQDRQFILSSKKLLLSDSGFYLCASTFDRANSPLHFGNGTRLTVT.

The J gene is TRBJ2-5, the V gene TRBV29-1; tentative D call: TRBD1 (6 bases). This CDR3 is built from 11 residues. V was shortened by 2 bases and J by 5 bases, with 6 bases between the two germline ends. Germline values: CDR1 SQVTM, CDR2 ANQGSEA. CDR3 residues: CSVERGETQYF. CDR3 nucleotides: TGCAGCGTTGAAAGGGGGGAGACCCAGTACTTC.

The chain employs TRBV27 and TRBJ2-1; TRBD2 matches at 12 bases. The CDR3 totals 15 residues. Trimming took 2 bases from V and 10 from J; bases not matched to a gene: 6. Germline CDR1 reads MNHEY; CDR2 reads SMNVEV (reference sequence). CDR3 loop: CASSLLAGGRGEQFF. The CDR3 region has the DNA TGTGCCAGCAGTTTACTAGCGGGAGGGCGCGGGGAGCAGTTCTTC.

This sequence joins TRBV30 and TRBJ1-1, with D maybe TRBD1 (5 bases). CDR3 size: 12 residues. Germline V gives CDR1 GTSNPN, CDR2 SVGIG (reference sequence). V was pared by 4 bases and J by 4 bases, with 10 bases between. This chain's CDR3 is CAWNRGGTEAFF. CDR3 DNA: TGTGCCTGGAATCGGGGGGGCACTGAAGCTTTCTTT.

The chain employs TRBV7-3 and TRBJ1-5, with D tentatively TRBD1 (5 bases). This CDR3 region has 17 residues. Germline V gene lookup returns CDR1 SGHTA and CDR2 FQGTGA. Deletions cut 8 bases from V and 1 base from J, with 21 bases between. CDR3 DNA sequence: TGTGCCAGCGCACCAGCTGGGACTTTAGGAAGCAATCAGCCCCAGCATTTT. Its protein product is CASAPAGTLGSNQPQHF.

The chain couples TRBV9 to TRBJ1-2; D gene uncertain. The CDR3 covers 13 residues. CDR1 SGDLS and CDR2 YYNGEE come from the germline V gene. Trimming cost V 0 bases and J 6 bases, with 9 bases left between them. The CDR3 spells CASSVDSRHGYTF. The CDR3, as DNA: TGTGCCAGCAGCGTAGACAGTAGACATGGCTACACCTTC.

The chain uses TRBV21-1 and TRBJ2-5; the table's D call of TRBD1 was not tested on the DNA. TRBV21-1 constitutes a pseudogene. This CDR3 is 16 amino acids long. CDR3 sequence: CASSIRWTGAGETQYF. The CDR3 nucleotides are TGTGCCAGCAGCATCCGATGGACAGGGGCCGGGGAGACCCAGTACTTC.

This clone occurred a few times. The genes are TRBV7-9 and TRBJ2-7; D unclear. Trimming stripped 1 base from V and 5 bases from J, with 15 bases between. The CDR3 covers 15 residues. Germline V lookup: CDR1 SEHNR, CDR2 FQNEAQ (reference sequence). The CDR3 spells CASSLVVASRHEQYF. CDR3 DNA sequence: TGTGCCAGCAGCTTAGTAGTGGCTAGTAGACACGAGCAGTACTTC.

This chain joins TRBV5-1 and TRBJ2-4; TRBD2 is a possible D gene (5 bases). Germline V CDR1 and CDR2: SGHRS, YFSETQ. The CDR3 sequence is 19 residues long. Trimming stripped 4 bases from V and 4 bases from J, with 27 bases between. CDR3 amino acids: CASSLGSGFSSPSKNIQYF. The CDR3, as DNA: TGCGCCAGCAGCCTCGGATCGGGGTTTTCTTCCCCATCGAAAAACATTCAGTACTTC.

CDR3 in amino acids: CASSQVAGGGTGELFF. The CDR3 nucleotides are TGTGCCAGCAGCCAAGTAGCGGGTGGGGGGACCGGGGAGCTGTTTTTT. The chain links TRBV7-2 to TRBJ2-2; TRBD2 aligns across 7 bases. The germline gives CDR1 SGHTA, CDR2 FQGNSA. The V segment lost 5 bases and the J segment 5 bases; nucleotides outside the gene matches: 11. There are 16 residues in the CDR3. Full variable domain (outside the CDR3, taken from reference TRBV7-2 and TRBJ2-2): GAGVSQSPSNKVTEKGKDVELRCDPISGHTALYWYRQSLGQGLEFLIYFQGNSAPDKSGLPSDRFSAERTGGSVSTLTIQRTQQEDSAVYLCASSQVAGGGTGELFFGEGSRLTVL.